This is a list of T cell receptor beta chains from one sample in a study of OX40 agonist ivuxolimab in advanced cancers. This table comes from immunoSEQ multiplex PCR, and its TCRdb copy is limited to in-frame clones, with some not included. The sample yields about 100,000 clones, more than 95% seen once. The sequencing used CD4+ or CD8+ T cells sorted from blood, collected in a trial of the OX40 agonist ivuxolimab. The source is an adult with an advanced solid tumor such as melanoma, head and neck, liver or kidney cancer. Each CDR3 is given with its conserved first and last residue. Fields, in order: D gene, clone size, V gene, J gene, CDR3 protein, CDR3 DNA. D genes are given only for firm matches. Some rows mark clone size as missing; the rest say once, few, many or name a class of expanded clone.

>TRBD2|-|TRBV5-1|TRBJ2-1
CASSPGLAGNNEQFF
TGCGCCAGCAGCCCCGGACTAGCGGGTAACAATGAGCAGTTCTTC
>TRBD2|-|TRBV7-2|TRBJ2-7
CASSTYIAGGSYEQYF
TGTGCCAGCAGCACCTATATAGCGGGAGGATCATACGAGCAGTACTTC
>-|-|TRBV6-5|TRBJ2-7
CASSYGSDSSYEQYF
TGTGCCAGCAGTTACGGTTCGGACAGCTCTTACGAGCAGTACTTC
>TRBD1|-|TRBV28|TRBJ1-1
CASSFRAGGTEAFF
TGTGCCAGCAGTTTCCGGGCAGGGGGCACTGAAGCTTTCTTT
>TRBD1|once|TRBV2|TRBJ1-1
CASSDMYRGENTEAFF
TGTGCCAGCAGTGACATGTACAGGGGGGAGAACACTGAAGCTTTCTTT
>-|-|TRBV19|TRBJ2-7
CASSISLVGELGYEQYF
TGTGCCAGTAGTATTAGCCTAGTGGGGGAATTAGGCTACGAGCAGTACTTC
>TRBD2|-|TRBV5-1|TRBJ2-5
CASSLLAGGQETQYF
TGCGCCAGCAGCCTACTAGCGGGAGGGCAAGAGACCCAGTACTTC
>-|-|TRBV27|TRBJ2-7
CASSTSLGFGEQYF
TGTGCCAGCAGTACCTCGTTAGGCTTCGGCGAGCAGTACTTC
>-|once|TRBV6-1|TRBJ2-5
CASSEGGPETLGQETQYF
TGTGCCAGCAGTGAAGGAGGACCCGAAACACTGGGGCAAGAGACCCAGTACTTC
>-|once|TRBV15|TRBJ2-1
CATSRDFGNEQFF
TGTGCCACCAGCAGAGATTTCGGGAATGAGCAGTTCTTC